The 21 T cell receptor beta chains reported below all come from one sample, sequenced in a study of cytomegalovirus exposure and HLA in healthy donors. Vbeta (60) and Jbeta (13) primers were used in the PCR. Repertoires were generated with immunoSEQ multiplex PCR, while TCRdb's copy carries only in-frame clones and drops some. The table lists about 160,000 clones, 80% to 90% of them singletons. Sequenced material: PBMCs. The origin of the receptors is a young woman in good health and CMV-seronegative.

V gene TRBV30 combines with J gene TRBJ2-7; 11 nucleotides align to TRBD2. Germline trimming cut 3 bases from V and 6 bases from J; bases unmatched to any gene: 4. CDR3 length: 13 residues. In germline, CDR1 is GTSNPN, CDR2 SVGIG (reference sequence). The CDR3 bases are TGTGCCTGGAGCGCGGGGACTAGCGGCGAGCAGTACTTC. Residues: CAWSAGTSGEQYF.

The CDR3 nucleotides read TGCGCCAGCAGCCAAGCTAGCGGCCACTACGAGCAGTACTTC. Amino acid sequence: CASSQASGHYEQYF. The chain is built from TRBV4-1 and TRBJ2-7, with 7 nucleotides matching TRBD2. Per germline, CDR1 MGHRA and CDR2 YSYEKL. J was trimmed by 3 bases and V by 1 base; bases with no gene match: 3. This CDR3 has 14 amino acids.

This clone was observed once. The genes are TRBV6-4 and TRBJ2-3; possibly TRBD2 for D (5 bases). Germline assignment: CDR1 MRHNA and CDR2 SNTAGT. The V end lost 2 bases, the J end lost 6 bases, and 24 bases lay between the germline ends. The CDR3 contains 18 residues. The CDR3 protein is CASSDAPGVVWRGDTQYF. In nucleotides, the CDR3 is TGTGCCAGCAGTGACGCCCCCGGGGTAGTCTGGAGAGGCGATACGCAGTATTTT.

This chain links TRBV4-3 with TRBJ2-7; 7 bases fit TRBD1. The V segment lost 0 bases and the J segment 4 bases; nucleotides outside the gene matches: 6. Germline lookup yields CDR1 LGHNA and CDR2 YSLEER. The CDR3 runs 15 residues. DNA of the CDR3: TGCGCCAGCAGCCAAGATCCCGGACAGGATTACGAGCAGTACTTC. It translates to CASSQDPGQDYEQYF.

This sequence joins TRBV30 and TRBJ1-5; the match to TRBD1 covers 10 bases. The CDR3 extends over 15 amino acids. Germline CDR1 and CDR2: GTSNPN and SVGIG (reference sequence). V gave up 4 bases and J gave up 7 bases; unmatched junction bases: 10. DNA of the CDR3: TGTGCCTGGACCCCCGGGGACAGGGGAGGGCAGCCCCAGCATTTT. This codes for CAWTPGDRGGQPQHF.

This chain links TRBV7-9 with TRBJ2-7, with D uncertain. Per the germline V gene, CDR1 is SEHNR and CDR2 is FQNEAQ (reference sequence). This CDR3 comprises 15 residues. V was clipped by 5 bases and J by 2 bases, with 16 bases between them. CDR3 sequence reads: CASSLLEGTTYEQYF. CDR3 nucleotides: TGTGCCAGCAGCCTCCTAGAAGGAACTACCTACGAGCAGTACTTC.

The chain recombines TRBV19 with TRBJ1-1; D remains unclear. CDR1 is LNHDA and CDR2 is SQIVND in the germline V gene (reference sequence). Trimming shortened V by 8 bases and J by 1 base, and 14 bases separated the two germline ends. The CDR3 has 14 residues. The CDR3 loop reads CASDPGAGNTEAFF. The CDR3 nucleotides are TGTGCCAGTGACCCCGGTGCGGGGAACACTGAAGCTTTCTTT.

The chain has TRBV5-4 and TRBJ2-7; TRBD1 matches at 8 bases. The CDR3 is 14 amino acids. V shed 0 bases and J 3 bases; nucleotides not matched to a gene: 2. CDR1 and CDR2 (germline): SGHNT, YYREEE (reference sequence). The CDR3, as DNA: TGTGCCAGCAGCTTGGGACAGGGGATCTACGAGCAGTACTTC. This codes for CASSLGQGIYEQYF.

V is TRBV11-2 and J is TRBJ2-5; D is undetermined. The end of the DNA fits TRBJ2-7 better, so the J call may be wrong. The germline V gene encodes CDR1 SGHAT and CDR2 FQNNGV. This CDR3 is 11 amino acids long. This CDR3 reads CASSPSYEQYF. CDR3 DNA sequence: TGTGCCAGCAGTCCTTCCTACGAGCAGTACTTC.

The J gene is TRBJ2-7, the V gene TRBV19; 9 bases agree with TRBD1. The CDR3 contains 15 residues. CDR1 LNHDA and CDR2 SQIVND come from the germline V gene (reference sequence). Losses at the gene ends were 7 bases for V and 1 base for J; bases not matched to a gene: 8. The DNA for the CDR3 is TGTGCCAGTAAAGACACCGGGACAGGGTCCTACGAGCAGTACTTC. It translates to CASKDTGTGSYEQYF.

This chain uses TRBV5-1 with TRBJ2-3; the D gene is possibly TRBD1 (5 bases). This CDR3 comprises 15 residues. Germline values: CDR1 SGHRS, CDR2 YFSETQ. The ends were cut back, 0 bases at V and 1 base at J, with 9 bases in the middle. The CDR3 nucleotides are TGCGCCAGCAGCTTGGAGGACAAGGGCACAGATACGCAGTATTTT. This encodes CASSLEDKGTDTQYF. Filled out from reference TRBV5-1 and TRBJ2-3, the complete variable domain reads KAGVTQTPRYLIKTRGQQVTLSCSPISGHRSVSWYQQTPGQGLQFLFEYFSETQRNKGNFPGRFSGRQFSNSRSEMNVSTLELGDSALYLCASSLEDKGTDTQYFGPGTRLTVL.

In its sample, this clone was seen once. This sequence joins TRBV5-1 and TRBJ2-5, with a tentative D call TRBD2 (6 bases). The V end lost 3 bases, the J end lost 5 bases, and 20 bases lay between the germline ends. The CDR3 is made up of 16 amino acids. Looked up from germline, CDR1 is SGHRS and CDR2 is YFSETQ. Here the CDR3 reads CASSSQGGGNGETQYF. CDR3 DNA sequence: TGCGCCAGCAGCTCCCAAGGTGGAGGGAACGGGGAGACCCAGTACTTC.

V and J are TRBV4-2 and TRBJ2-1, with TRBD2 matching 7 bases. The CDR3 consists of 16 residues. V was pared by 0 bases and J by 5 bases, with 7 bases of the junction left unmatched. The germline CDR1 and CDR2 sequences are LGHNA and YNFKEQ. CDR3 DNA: TGTGCCAGCAGCCAAGAAGGTCGGGCGGGAGACAATGAGCAGTTCTTC. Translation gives CASSQEGRAGDNEQFF.

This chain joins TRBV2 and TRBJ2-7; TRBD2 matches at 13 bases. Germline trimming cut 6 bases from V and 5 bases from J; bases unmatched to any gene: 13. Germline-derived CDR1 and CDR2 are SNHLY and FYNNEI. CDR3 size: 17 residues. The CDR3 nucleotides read TGTGCCAGCAGGTGGGAGGGACTAGCGGGGCCGGGCAACGAGCAGTACTTC. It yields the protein CASRWEGLAGPGNEQYF.

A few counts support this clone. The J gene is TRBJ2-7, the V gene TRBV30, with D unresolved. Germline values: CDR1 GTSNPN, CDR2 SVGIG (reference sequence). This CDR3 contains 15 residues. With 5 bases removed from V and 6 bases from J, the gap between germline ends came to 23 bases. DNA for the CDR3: TGTGCCTGGGCCTCATTAGCTCTCTCATCGAGCGAGCAGTACTTC. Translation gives CAWASLALSSSEQYF. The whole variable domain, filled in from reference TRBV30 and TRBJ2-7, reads SQTIHQWPATLVQPVGSPLSLECTVEGTSNPNLYWYRQAAGRGLQLLFYSVGIGQISSEVPQNLSASRPQDRQFILSSKKLLLSDSGFYLCAWASLALSSSEQYFGPGTRLTVT.

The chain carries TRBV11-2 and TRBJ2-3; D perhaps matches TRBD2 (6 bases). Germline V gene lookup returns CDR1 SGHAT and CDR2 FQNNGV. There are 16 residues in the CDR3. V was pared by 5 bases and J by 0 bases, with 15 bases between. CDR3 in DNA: TGTGCCAGCAGCCCCCGTGCTAGCGCAAGCACAGATACGCAGTATTTT. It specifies CASSPRASASTDTQYF.

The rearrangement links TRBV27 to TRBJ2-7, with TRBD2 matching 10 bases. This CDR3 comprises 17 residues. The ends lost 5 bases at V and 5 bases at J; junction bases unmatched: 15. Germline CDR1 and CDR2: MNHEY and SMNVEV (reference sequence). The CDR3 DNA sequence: TGTGCCAGCAGTCGCATAAATAGCGGGAGGACCCGTAACGAGCAGTACTTC. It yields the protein CASSRINSGRTRNEQYF.

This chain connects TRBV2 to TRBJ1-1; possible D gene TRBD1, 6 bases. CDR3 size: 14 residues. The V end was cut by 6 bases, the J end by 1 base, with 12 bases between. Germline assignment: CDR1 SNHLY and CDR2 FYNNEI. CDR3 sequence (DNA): TGTGCCAGCAGATACAGACAGGAGAACACTGAAGCTTTCTTT. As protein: CASRYRQENTEAFF.

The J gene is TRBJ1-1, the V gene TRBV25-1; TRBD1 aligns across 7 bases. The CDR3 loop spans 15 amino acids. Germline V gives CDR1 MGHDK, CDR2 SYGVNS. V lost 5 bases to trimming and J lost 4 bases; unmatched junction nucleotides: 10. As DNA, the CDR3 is TGTGCCAGCAGTACAAACAGGGGTTTGGGCACTGAAGCTTTCTTT. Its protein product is CASSTNRGLGTEAFF.

The CDR3 reads CASSFGVYAEMNTEAFF. The CDR3 DNA follows: TGTGCCAGCAGTTTCGGAGTGTATGCGGAAATGAACACTGAAGCTTTCTTT. The chain has TRBV28 and TRBJ1-1; D is ambiguous. The CDR3 has 17 amino acids. The V end lost 3 bases, the J end lost 0 bases, and 17 bases lay between the germline ends. Germline CDR1 MDHEN, CDR2 SYDVKM.

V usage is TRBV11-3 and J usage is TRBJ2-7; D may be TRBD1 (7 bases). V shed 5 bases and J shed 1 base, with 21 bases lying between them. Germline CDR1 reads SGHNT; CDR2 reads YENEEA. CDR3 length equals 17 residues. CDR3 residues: CASSPREPAGGSYEQYF. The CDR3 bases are TGTGCCAGCAGCCCTCGGGAACCGGCAGGGGGGTCCTACGAGCAGTACTTC.